The present T cell receptor (beta chain) was sequenced within a study of beta chain features in type 1 diabetes. Study in general: All samples together contributed 107,917,701 sorted cells for examination.

The germline CDR1 and CDR2 sequences are SGHTA and FQGNSA. This CDR3 region has 15 residues. V shed 3 bases and J 7 bases; nucleotides not matched to a gene: 7. Findings and caveats of the study: Moderate but significant shortening of TCRB CDR3s was recorded in all four CD4+ subsets from Type 1 diabetes patients.

Sampling consisted of one heparinised blood draw per donor, averaging approximately 120 mL. TCRB transcripts that were expressed got sequenced, as all of the isolated RNA had been reverse transcribed. Sequenced by immunoSEQ multiplex PCR; TCRdb stores in-frame clones only, minus some. The data show 810,000 or so clones, 15% to 20% seen once. This clone has only a few counts. The target antigen is unknown. This receptor was taken from a woman under 30 in good health. The rearrangement links TRBV7-2 to TRBJ2-1, with 9 bases lining up with TRBD2. Sequencing was carried out using naive CD4+ T cells from blood. The CDR3 reads CASSFFAGGPNEQFF. CDR3 nucleotide sequence: TGTGCCAGCAGCTTTTTTGCGGGAGGGCCTAATGAGCAGTTCTTC.